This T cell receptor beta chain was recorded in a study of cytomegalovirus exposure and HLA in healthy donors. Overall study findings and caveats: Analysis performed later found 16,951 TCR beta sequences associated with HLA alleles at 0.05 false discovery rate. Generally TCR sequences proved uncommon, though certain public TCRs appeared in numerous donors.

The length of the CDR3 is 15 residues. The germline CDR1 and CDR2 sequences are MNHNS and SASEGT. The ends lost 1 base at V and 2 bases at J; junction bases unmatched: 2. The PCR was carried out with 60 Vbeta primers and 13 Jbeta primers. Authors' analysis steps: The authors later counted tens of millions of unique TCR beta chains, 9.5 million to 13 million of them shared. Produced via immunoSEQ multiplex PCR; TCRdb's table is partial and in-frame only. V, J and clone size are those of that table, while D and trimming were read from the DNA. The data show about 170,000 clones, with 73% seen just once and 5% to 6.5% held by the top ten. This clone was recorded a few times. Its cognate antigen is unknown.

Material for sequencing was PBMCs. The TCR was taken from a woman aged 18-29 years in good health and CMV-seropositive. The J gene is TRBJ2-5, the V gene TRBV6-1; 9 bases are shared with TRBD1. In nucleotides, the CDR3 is TGTGCCAGCAGTGAAGGGGACAGGGCTCAAGAGACCCAGTACTTC. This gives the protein CASSEGDRAQETQYF.